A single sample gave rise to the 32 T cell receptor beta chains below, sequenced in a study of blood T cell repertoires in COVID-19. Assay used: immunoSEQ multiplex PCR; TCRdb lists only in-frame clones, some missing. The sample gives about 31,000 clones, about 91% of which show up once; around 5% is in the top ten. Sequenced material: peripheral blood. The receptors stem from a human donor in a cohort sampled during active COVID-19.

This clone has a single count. CDR3 bases: TGTGCCAGCAGCCTGGTCAGGGGACCCCCGGGAGCTTTCTTT. This translates into CASSLVRGPPGAFF. The rearrangement joins TRBV21-1 to TRBJ1-1; TRBD1, the D gene given by the table, was not confirmed from the DNA. TRBV21-1 is classified as a pseudogene. CDR3 length equals 14 residues.

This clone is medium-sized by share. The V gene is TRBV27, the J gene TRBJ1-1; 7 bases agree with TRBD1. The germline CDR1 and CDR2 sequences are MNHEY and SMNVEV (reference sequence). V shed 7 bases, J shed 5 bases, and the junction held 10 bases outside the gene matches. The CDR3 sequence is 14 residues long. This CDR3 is CASIPTGAVTEAFF. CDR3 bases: TGTGCCAGCATTCCTACAGGGGCTGTGACTGAAGCTTTCTTT.

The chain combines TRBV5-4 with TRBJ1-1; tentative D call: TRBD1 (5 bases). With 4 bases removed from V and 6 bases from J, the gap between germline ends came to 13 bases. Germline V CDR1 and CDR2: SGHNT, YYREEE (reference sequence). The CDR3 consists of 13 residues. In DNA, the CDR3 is TGTGCCAGCAGCGGGGCAGGGTGGGCTGAAGCTTTCTTT. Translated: CASSGAGWAEAFF.

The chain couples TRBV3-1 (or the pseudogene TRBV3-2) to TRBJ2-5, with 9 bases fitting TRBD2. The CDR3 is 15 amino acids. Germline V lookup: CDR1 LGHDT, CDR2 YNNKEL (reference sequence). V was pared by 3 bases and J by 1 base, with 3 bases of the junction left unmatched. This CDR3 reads CASSHSGGTQETQYF. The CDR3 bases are TGTGCCAGCAGCCATAGCGGGGGAACCCAAGAGACCCAGTACTTC.

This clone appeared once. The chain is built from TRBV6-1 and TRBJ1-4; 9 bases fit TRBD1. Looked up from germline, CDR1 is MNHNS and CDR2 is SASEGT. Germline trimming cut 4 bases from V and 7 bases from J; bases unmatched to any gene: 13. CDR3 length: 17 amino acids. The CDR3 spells CASSVGTGPSGGEKLFF. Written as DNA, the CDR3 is TGTGCCAGCAGTGTCGGGACAGGGCCTTCCGGAGGTGAAAAACTGTTTTTT.

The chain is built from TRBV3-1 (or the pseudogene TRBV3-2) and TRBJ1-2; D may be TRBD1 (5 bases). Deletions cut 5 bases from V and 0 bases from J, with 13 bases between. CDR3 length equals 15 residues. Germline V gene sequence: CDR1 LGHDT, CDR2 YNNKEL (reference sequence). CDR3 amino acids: CASSNTGKANYGYTF. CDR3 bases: TGTGCCAGCAGCAACACAGGAAAAGCTAACTATGGCTACACCTTC.

The CDR3, as DNA: TGCAGCGTTGACACACCCCCGGGACAGGACAGCTACACCTTC. It yields the protein CSVDTPPGQDSYTF. The chain couples TRBV29-1 to TRBJ1-2, with 8 bases aligning to TRBD1. The germline V gene encodes CDR1 SQVTM and CDR2 ANQGSEA. The length of the CDR3 is 14 residues. J lost 9 bases, V lost 3 bases, and 12 bases had no gene match. Based on the CDR3 plus reference TRBV29-1 and TRBJ1-2, the full variable domain is SAVISQKPSRDICQRGTSLTIQCQVDSQVTMMFWYRQQPGQSLTLIATANQGSEATYESGFVIDKFPISRPNLTFSTLTVSNMSPEDSSIYLCSVDTPPGQDSYTFGSGTRLTVV.

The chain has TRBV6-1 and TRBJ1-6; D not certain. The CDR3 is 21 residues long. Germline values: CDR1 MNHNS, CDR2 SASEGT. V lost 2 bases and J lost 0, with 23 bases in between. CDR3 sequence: CASSERPFVRGESSYNSPLHF. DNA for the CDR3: TGTGCCAGCAGTGAAAGGCCCTTTGTCCGGGGTGAAAGCTCCTATAATTCACCCCTCCACTTT.

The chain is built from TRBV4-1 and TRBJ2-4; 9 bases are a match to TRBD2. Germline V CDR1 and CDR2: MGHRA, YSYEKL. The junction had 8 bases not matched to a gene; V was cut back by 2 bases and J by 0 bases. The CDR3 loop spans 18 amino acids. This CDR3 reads CASSQPYSGSLAKNIQYF. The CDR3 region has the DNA TGCGCCAGCAGCCAACCCTATAGCGGGAGTTTAGCCAAAAACATTCAGTACTTC.

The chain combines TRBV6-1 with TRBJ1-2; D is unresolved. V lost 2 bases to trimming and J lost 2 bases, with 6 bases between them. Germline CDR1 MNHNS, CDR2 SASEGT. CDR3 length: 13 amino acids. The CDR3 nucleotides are TGTGCCAGCAGTGAAAGAGGAAACTATGGCTACACCTTC. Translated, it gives CASSERGNYGYTF.

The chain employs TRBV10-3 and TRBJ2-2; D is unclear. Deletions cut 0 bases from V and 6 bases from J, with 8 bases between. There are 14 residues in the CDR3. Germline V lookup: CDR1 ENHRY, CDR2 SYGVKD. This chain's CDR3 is CAISESPGAGELFF. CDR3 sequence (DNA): TGTGCCATCAGTGAGTCTCCAGGTGCCGGGGAGCTGTTTTTT.

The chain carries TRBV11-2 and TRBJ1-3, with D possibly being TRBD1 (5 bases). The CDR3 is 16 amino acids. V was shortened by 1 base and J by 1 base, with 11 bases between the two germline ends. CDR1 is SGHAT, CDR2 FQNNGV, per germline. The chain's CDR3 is CASSLVGDRSGNTIYF. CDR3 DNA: TGTGCCAGCAGCTTAGTCGGTGACAGATCTGGAAACACCATATATTTT. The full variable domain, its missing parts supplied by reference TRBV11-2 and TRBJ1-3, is EAGVAQSPRYKIIEKRQSVAFWCNPISGHATLYWYQQILGQGPKLLIQFQNNGVVDDSQLPKDRFSAERLKGVDSTLKIQPAKLEDSAVYLCASSLVGDRSGNTIYFGEGSWLTVV.

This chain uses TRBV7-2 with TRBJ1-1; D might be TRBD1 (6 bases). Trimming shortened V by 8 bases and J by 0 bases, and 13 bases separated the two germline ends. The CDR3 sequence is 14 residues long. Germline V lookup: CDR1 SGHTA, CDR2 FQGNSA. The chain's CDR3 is CASRSTGMNTEAFF. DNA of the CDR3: TGTGCCAGCCGATCAACAGGGATGAACACTGAAGCTTTCTTT.

The DNA for the CDR3 is TGTGCCACCAGTGATTTCGGTGAGCAGTTCTTC. It encodes CATSDFGEQFF. The V call is TRBV24-1, the J call TRBJ2-1; unclear D gene. The V gene lost 1 base and the J gene lost 9 bases, with 3 bases spanning the gap. This CDR3 is built from 11 residues. Per germline, CDR1 KGHDR and CDR2 SFDVKD.

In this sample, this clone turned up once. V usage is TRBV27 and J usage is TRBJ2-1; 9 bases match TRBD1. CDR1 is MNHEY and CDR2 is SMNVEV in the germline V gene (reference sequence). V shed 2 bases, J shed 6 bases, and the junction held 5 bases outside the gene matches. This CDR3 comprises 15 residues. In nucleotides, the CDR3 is TGTGCCAGCAGTTTAAGTGGGACAGGGTTCAATGAGCAGTTCTTC. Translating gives CASSLSGTGFNEQFF.

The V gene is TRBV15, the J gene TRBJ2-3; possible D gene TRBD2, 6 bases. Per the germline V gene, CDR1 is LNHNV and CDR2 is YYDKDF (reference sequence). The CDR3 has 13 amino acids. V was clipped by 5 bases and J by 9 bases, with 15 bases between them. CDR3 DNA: TGTGCCACCAGCCCTTGGGACTCCACAACGCAGTATTTT. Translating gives CATSPWDSTTQYF. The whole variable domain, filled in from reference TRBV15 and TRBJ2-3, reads DAMVIQNPRYQVTQFGKPVTLSCSQTLNHNVMYWYQQKSSQAPKLLFHYYDKDFNNEADTPDNFQSRRPNTSFCFLDIRSPGLGDTAMYLCATSPWDSTTQYFGPGTRLTVL.

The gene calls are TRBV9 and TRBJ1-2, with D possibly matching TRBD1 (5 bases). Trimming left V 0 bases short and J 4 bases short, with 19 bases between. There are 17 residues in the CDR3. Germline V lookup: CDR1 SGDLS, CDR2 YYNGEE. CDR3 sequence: CASSVALPSGLSYGYTF. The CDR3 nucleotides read TGTGCCAGCAGCGTAGCCCTACCTTCAGGGTTGAGCTATGGCTACACCTTC.

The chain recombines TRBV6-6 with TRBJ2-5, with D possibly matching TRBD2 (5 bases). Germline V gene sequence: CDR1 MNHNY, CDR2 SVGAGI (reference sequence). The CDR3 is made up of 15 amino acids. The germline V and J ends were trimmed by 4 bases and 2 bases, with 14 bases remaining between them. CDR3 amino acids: CASSSASPRQETQYF. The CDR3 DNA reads TGTGCCAGCAGTTCAGCTAGCCCCCGACAAGAGACCCAGTACTTC.

The CDR3 spells CAMTTGLAGGNTGELFF. The CDR3 coding sequence is TGTGCCATGACCACGGGACTAGCGGGGGGGAACACCGGGGAGCTGTTTTTT. The chain carries TRBV25-1 and TRBJ2-2; 15 nucleotides match TRBD2. The V gene's germline CDR1 is MGHDK and CDR2 SYGVNS. There are 17 residues in the CDR3. Trimming at V came to 10 bases and at J to 1 base, leaving 7 bases not matched to a gene.

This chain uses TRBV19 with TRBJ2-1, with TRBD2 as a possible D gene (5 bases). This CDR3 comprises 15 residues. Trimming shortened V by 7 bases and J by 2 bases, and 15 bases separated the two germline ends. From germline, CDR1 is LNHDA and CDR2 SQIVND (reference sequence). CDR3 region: CASKPGLATYNEQFF. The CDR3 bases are TGTGCCAGTAAGCCCGGGCTAGCAACCTACAATGAGCAGTTCTTC.

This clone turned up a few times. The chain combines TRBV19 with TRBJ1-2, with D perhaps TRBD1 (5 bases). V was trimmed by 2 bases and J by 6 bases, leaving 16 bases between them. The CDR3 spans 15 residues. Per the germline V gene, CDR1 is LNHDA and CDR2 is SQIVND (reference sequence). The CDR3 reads CASSIKGGRGDGYTF. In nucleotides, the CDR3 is TGTGCCAGTAGTATAAAGGGCGGAAGGGGCGATGGCTACACCTTC.

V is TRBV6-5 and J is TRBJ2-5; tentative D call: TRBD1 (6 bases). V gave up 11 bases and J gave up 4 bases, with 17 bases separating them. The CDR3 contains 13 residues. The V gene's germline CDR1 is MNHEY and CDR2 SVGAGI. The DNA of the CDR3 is TGTGCCTCCAATCAGGGGTCCGTAGAGACCCAGTACTTC. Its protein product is CASNQGSVETQYF.

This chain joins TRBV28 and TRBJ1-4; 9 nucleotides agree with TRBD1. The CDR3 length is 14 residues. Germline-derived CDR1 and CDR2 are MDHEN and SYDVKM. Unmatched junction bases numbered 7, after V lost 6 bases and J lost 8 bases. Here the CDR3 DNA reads TGTGCCAGCAGCCTCAGGGACAGGGACGAAAAACTGTTTTTT. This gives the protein CASSLRDRDEKLFF.

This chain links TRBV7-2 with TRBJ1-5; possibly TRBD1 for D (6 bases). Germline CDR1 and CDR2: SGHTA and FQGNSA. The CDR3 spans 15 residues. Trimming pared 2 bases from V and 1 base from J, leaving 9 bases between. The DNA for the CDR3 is TGTGCCAGCAGCTTAATAACAGGGAGCAATCAGCCCCAGCATTTT. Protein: CASSLITGSNQPQHF. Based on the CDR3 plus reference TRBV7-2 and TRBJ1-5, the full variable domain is GAGVSQSPSNKVTEKGKDVELRCDPISGHTALYWYRQSLGQGLEFLIYFQGNSAPDKSGLPSDRFSAERTGGSVSTLTIQRTQQEDSAVYLCASSLITGSNQPQHFGDGTRLSIL.

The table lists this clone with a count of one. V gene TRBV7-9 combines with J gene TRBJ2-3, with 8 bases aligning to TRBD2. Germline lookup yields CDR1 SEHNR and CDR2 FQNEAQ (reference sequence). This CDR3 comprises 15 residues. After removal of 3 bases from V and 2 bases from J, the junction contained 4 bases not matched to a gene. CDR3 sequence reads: CASSFELADTDTQYF. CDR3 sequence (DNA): TGTGCCAGCAGCTTTGAACTAGCGGACACAGATACGCAGTATTTT.

CDR3 nucleotide sequence: TGTGCCAGTAGTATAGGGCAGGACTACGAGCAGTACGTC. Encoded protein: CASSIGQDYEQYV. The chain links TRBV19 to TRBJ2-7; no firm D call. Germline loops: CDR1 LNHDA, CDR2 SQIVND (reference sequence). The V end lost 1 base, the J end lost 3 bases, and 7 bases lay between the germline ends. The CDR3 sequence is 13 residues long.

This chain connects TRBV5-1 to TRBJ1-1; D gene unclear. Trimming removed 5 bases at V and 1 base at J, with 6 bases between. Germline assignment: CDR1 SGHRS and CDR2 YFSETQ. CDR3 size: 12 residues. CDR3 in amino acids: CASREGNTEAFF. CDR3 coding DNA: TGCGCCAGCAGAGAGGGGAACACTGAAGCTTTCTTT.

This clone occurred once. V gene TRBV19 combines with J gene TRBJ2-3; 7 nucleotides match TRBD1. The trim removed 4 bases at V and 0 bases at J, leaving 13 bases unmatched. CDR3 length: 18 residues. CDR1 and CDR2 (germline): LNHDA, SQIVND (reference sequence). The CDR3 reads CASSTIRQGPTSTDTQYF. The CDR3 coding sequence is TGTGCCAGTAGTACTATCCGACAGGGCCCGACTAGCACAGATACGCAGTATTTT.

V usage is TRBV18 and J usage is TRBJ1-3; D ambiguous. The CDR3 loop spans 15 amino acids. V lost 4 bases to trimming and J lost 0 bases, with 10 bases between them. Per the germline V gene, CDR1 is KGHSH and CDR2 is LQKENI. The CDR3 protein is CASSRPASSGNTIYF. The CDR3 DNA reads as TGTGCCAGCTCACGCCCAGCGAGCTCTGGAAACACCATATATTTT.

This CDR3 is CATSDSLTDTQYF. The DNA of the CDR3 is TGTGCCACCAGTGATTCCCTGACAGATACGCAGTATTTT. V gene TRBV24-1 combines with J gene TRBJ2-3; unclear D gene. The CDR3 runs 13 residues. V was cut by 2 bases and J by 3 bases, with 5 bases left in between. Per germline, CDR1 KGHDR and CDR2 SFDVKD.

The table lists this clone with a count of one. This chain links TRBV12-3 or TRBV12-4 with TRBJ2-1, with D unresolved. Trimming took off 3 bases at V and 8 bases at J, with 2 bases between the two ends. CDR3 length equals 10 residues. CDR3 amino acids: CASSFYEQFF. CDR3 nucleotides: TGTGCCAGCAGTTTCTATGAGCAGTTCTTC.

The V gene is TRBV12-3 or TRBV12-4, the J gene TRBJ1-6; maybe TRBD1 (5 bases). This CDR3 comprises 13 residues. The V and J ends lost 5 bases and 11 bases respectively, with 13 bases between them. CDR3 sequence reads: CASSPDSRPPLHF. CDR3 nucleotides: TGTGCCAGCAGTCCCGACAGTCGCCCACCCCTCCACTTT.